This entry describes one TCR beta chain. The target antigen is unknown. The sample originates from a study of cytomegalovirus exposure and HLA in healthy donors. Overall study results and limits: Specificity of a few CMV-associated chains for CMV antigens was verified in vitro. Researchers counted around 150 TCR beta chains as cytomegalovirus-associated. According to a subsequent analysis, TCR clusters from the first cohort were inclined to appear together in the roughly 130 validation repertoires.

Only in-frame clones appear in the TCRdb table, and some are missing; sequencing was by immunoSEQ multiplex PCR. This table holds roughly 67,000 clones, around 90% found once. The CDR3 sequence is 14 residues long. Germline loops: CDR1 MNHNS, CDR2 SASEGT. V lost 6 bases and J 5 bases, leaving 16 bases between the germline ends. The specimen was PBMCs. The chain joins TRBV6-1 to TRBJ1-2, with a possible D match to TRBD1 (6 bases). This TCR came from a man between 18 and 35 years old in good health and CMV-seronegative. In nucleotides, the CDR3 is TGTGCCAGCAGCCTAACAGGGCCAGGGTATGGCTACACCTTC. Translation: CASSLTGPGYGYTF.